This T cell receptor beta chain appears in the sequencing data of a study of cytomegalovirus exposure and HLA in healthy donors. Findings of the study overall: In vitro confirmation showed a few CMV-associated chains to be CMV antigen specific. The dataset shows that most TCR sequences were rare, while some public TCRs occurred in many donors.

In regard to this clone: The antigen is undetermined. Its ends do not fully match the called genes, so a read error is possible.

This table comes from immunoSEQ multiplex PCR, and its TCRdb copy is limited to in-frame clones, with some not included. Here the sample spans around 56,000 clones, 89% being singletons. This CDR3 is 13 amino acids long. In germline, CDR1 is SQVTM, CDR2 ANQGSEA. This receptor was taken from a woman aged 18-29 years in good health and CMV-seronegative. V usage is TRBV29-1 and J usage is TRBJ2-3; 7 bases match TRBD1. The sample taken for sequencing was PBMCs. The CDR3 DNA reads TGCAGCGTTAGTCCCAGGAGGACAGGTACGCAGTATTTT. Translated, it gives CSVSPRRTGTQYF.